The 28 T cell receptor beta chains below all came from one sample that was sequenced in a study of T cells in Graves' hyperthyroidism and ophthalmopathy. TCR beta CDR3 regions were amplified from RNA. A set of HTBI primers served as the primers for a first-round RT-PCR of the TCR CDR3. In TCRdb, the multiplex PCR reads were re-called with MiXCR into one record per CDR3 protein. This table holds about 98,000 distinct CDR3 sequences, around 42% found once. Source material: peripheral blood or thyroid tissue (not recorded which). The receptors here all came from a woman aged 25 to 39 with Graves' hyperthyroidism.

With regard to this clonotype: The junction differs from germline at one of its ends, possibly a read error. The gene calls are TRBV29-1 and TRBJ1-1; D gene uncertain. Germline V gene sequence: CDR1 SQVTM, CDR2 ANQGSEA. This CDR3 contains 13 residues. The DNA of the CDR3 is TGCAGCCTTGACTCGGGCATGAACACTGAAGCTTTCTTT. It codes for CSLDSGMNTEAFF.

This clonotype was seen many times. The gene calls are TRBV6-5 and TRBJ1-2; D perhaps matches TRBD1 (6 bases). CDR1 MNHEY and CDR2 SVGAGI come from the germline V gene. V was shortened by 3 bases and J by 5 bases, with 13 bases between the two germline ends. The CDR3 loop spans 14 amino acids. The CDR3 region is CASSYRGITYGYTF. CDR3 nucleotides: TGTGCCAGCAGTTATAGGGGGATCACATATGGCTACACCTTC.

This clonotype was counted ten times or more. The V call is TRBV7-9, the J call TRBJ2-3; no clear D gene. Germline V gene sequence: CDR1 SEHNR, CDR2 FQNEAQ (reference sequence). This CDR3 spans 14 amino acids. V lost 5 bases to trimming and J lost 2 bases, with 11 bases between them. CDR3 in amino acids: CASSPTLPTDTQYF. The CDR3 DNA sequence: TGTGCCAGCAGCCCCACACTGCCCACAGATACGCAGTATTTT.

Turning to this clonotype: Possible read error: a much larger clone is one base away. Without the conserved terminal phenylalanine or tryptophan, this CDR3 likely stems from a read error. The CDR3 loop is CSARRKGTSGNTDTQYL. CDR3 coding DNA: TGCAGTGCTAGAAGGAAGGGGACTAGCGGAAACACAGATACGCAGTATCTT. The rearrangement joins TRBV20-1 to TRBJ2-3, with 11 bases identical to TRBD2. V lost 2 bases, J lost 2 bases, and 9 bases stayed unmatched. CDR1 and CDR2 from the germline V gene are DFQATT and SNEGSKA (reference sequence). CDR3 length equals 17 residues.

This clonotype appeared a few times. J is TRBJ1-4 and V is TRBV28; D is uncertain. V lost 1 base and J lost 8, with 5 bases in between. CDR3 length: 12 amino acids. CDR1 and CDR2 (germline): MDHEN, SYDVKM. The DNA for the CDR3 is TGTGCCAGCAGTTTATCATCCGAAAAACTGTTTTTT. This gives the protein CASSLSSEKLFF.

The table lists this clonotype with many counts. CDR3 DNA: TGTGCCAGCAGCCCCGTCGGGGGGCTCGGCACTGAAGCTTTCTTT. Protein sequence: CASSPVGGLGTEAFF. V gene TRBV5-6 combines with J gene TRBJ1-1; D is perhaps TRBD1 (6 bases). The germline V and J ends were trimmed by 4 bases and 4 bases, with 17 bases remaining between them. Germline lookup yields CDR1 SGHDT and CDR2 YYEEEE. The CDR3 sequence is 15 residues long.

V is TRBV12-3 or TRBV12-4 and J is TRBJ2-3; 12 nucleotides line up with TRBD2. This CDR3 spans 16 amino acids. Losses at the gene ends were 6 bases for V and 4 bases for J; bases not matched to a gene: 8. For the CDR3, the DNA is TGTGCCAGCAGCTATAGACTAGCGGGAGTTTCAGATACGCAGTATTTT. It yields the protein CASSYRLAGVSDTQYF.

The J gene is TRBJ1-2, the V gene TRBV18; 7 bases are a match to TRBD1. Germline V lookup: CDR1 KGHSH, CDR2 LQKENI. This CDR3 is 14 amino acids long. J gave up 6 bases and V 1 base, and 5 bases lay outside the gene matches. The CDR3 DNA reads as TGTGCCAGCTCACCACTCGGGACAGAGAATGGCTACACCTTC. As protein: CASSPLGTENGYTF. Filled out from reference TRBV18 and TRBJ1-2, the complete variable domain reads NAGVMQNPRHLVRRRGQEARLRCSPMKGHSHVYWYRQLPEEGLKFMVYLQKENIIDESGMPKERFSAEFPKEGPSILRIQQVVRGDSAAYFCASSPLGTENGYTFGSGTRLTVV.

The rearrangement uses TRBV7-8 and TRBJ2-7, with D perhaps TRBD2 (7 bases). Germline V gene sequence: CDR1 SGHVS, CDR2 FQNEAQ. The CDR3 is 14 amino acids. V lost 6 bases, J lost 3 bases, and 15 bases lay in between. CDR3 amino acids: CASRGAGTIYEQYF. The CDR3 nucleotides read TGTGCCAGCAGGGGGGCCGGGACTATCTACGAGCAGTACTTC.

About this clonotype itself: This sequence may be a read error, since a much larger clone differs from it by one base. The genes are TRBV14 and TRBJ2-3; 11 bases fit TRBD2. The V and J ends lost 4 bases and 3 bases, in that order; junction bases with no gene match: 6. The CDR3 runs to 16 residues. Germline lookup yields CDR1 SGHDN and CDR2 FVKESK. CDR3 protein: CASSLGTSGKTDTQYF. DNA of the CDR3: TGTGCCAGCAGCCTCGGGACTAGCGGTAAAACAGATACGCAGTATTTT.

The chain couples TRBV5-1 to TRBJ2-2, with TRBD1 matching over 10 bases. The germline gives CDR1 SGHRS, CDR2 YFSETQ. This CDR3 is built from 15 residues. Germline trimming cut 7 bases from V and 4 bases from J; bases unmatched to any gene: 7. DNA of the CDR3: TGCGCCAGCGGGCAGGGACAGGGGCCCACCGGGGAGCTGTTTTTT. Its translation is CASGQGQGPTGELFF.

This clonotype was seen ten or more times. The J gene is TRBJ2-3, the V gene TRBV28, with TRBD2 identical over 9 bases. Trimming cost V 9 bases and J 4 bases; bases outside gene matches: 11. Germline loops: CDR1 MDHEN, CDR2 SYDVKM. The length of the CDR3 is 15 residues. The CDR3 spells CASRTSASWADTQYF. The CDR3 bases are TGTGCCAGTAGGACTAGCGCGTCGTGGGCAGATACGCAGTATTTT.

Only a few counts were recorded for this clonotype. The V call is TRBV7-9, the J call TRBJ1-2; no definite D call. V was pared by 3 bases and J by 5 bases, with 10 bases between. The germline CDR1 and CDR2 sequences are SEHNR and FQNEAQ (reference sequence). The CDR3 runs 13 residues. The CDR3 protein is CASSLGSDYGYTF. DNA for the CDR3: TGTGCCAGCAGCTTGGGGAGTGATTATGGCTACACCTTC.

Turning to this clonotype: A read error may explain this, as a much larger clone is one base away. The V gene is TRBV7-9, the J gene TRBJ1-1; the D is unclear. This CDR3 is 14 amino acids long. Germline V lookup: CDR1 SEHNR, CDR2 FQNEAQ (reference sequence). CDR3 bases: TGTGCCAGCAGCCTTCCCCAGATGAACACTGAAGCTTCCTTT. It is translated as CASSLPQMNTEASF.

This clonotype was detected ten times or more. The chain links TRBV4-1 to TRBJ1-5, with D possibly TRBD1 on 5 matching bases. Germline V gives CDR1 MGHRA, CDR2 YSYEKL. Trimming pared 2 bases from V and 9 bases from J, leaving 14 bases between. This CDR3 is 14 amino acids long. The CDR3 nucleotides read TGCGCCAGCAGCCAATCCGGGACTCGGCGGCCCCAGCATTTT. It encodes CASSQSGTRRPQHF.

The chain has TRBV6-1 and TRBJ2-5, with unresolved D. Germline V gene lookup returns CDR1 MNHNS and CDR2 SASEGT. The CDR3 runs 14 residues. Trimming left V 5 bases short and J 1 base short, with 11 bases between. This chain's CDR3 is CASSSSRSQETQYF. In DNA, the CDR3 is TGTGCCAGCAGTTCGTCTCGGAGCCAAGAGACCCAGTACTTC.

Many counts were recorded for this clonotype. CDR3 loop: CASSIWYYTEAFF. The CDR3 DNA follows: TGTGCCAGTAGTATATGGTACTACACTGAAGCTTTCTTT. This chain joins TRBV19 and TRBJ1-1, with D unclear. The CDR3 loop spans 13 amino acids. Deletions cut 2 bases from V and 3 bases from J, with 7 bases between. Germline lookup yields CDR1 LNHDA and CDR2 SQIVND (reference sequence).

This clonotype was found a few times. The chain carries TRBV28 and TRBJ1-2; D may be TRBD1 (6 bases). Deletions cut 6 bases from V and 8 bases from J, with 22 bases between. The germline CDR1 and CDR2 sequences are MDHEN and SYDVKM. CDR3 size: 15 residues. The CDR3: CASSPIQGRPGGYTF. CDR3 bases: TGTGCCAGCAGCCCAATACAGGGACGTCCGGGGGGCTACACCTTC.

This clonotype was picked up many times. This chain connects TRBV28 to TRBJ1-4; D is perhaps TRBD1 (6 bases). This CDR3 is 15 amino acids long. V was shortened by 5 bases and J by 7 bases, with 17 bases between the two germline ends. The germline V gene encodes CDR1 MDHEN and CDR2 SYDVKM. The CDR3 DNA is TGTGCCAGCAGTCTTGGACAGACTGGGCGTGAAAAACTGTTTTTT. Its protein is CASSLGQTGREKLFF.

With regard to this clonotype: The DNA is left out, because the CDR3 cannot be placed on it with certainty; the CDR3 is given as TCRdb lists it. The chain joins TRBV7-2 to TRBJ2-7; the table assigns TRBD2, which was not confirmed against the DNA. Germline CDR1 is SGHTA and CDR2 is FQGNSA. With termini counted, the CDR3 has 21 amino acids. The CDR3 here is CASSFYICSASPLAAQETQYF.

J is TRBJ1-2 and V is TRBV6-5, with TRBD1 as a possible D gene (5 bases). Trimming removed 6 bases at V and 5 bases at J, with 16 bases between. CDR1 and CDR2 from the germline V gene are MNHEY and SVGAGI. This CDR3 is built from 14 residues. CDR3 DNA sequence: TGTGCCAGCAGACGCCGGGACCTACCTTATGGCTACACCTTC. As protein: CASRRRDLPYGYTF.

A note on this clonotype: A single base separates this from a much larger clone, so it may be a read error. The chain combines TRBV29-1 with TRBJ2-3; TRBD1 agrees at 10 bases. V was clipped by 4 bases and J by 6 bases; unmatched bases: 10. This CDR3 contains 15 residues. From germline, CDR1 is SQVTM and CDR2 ANQGSEA. DNA of the CDR3: TGCAGCGTTGCCCGGGACAGGGGCCCCATGGATACGCAGTATTTT. This codes for CSVARDRGPMDTQYF.

This clonotype was observed at least ten times. The gene calls are TRBV6-1 and TRBJ1-3; D unresolved. The CDR3 length is 15 residues. CDR1 is MNHNS, CDR2 SASEGT, per germline. V lost 2 bases and J 0 bases, leaving 8 bases between the germline ends. The CDR3 here is CASSEWLYSGNTIYF. CDR3 sequence (DNA): TGTGCCAGCAGTGAATGGTTGTACTCTGGAAACACCATATATTTT.

This clonotype was seen repeatedly, ten times or more. This chain connects TRBV19 to TRBJ2-3; no firm D call. V gave up 6 bases and J gave up 7 bases, with 11 bases separating them. The CDR3 extends over 12 amino acids. CDR1 LNHDA and CDR2 SQIVND come from the germline V gene (reference sequence). For the CDR3, the DNA is TGTGCCAGTAGCCACCGGGCTAATACGCAGTATTTT. Its translation is CASSHRANTQYF.

The chain has TRBV6-5 and TRBJ1-4; TRBD1 agrees at 9 bases. Per germline, CDR1 MNHEY and CDR2 SVGAGI. V trimming: 4 bases; J trimming: 8 bases; junction bases outside the gene matches: 5. The CDR3 is made up of 14 amino acids. This CDR3 reads CASSSGTGKEKLFF. The CDR3 coding sequence is TGTGCCAGCAGTTCCGGGACAGGGAAGGAAAAACTGTTTTTT.

The chain recombines TRBV3-1 with TRBJ2-3, with TRBD2 identical over 10 bases. This CDR3 contains 14 residues. Germline CDR1 reads LGHDT; CDR2 reads YNNKEL (reference sequence). With 8 bases clipped from V and 6 bases from J, the junction kept 8 bases outside the gene matches. The CDR3 loop is CASQGLATADTQYF. DNA of the CDR3: TGTGCCAGCCAGGGACTAGCGACGGCGGATACGCAGTATTTT.

This clonotype was seen at least ten times. This chain connects TRBV4-1 to TRBJ2-3; TRBD1 matches at 7 bases. V was pared by 4 bases and J by 4 bases, with 5 bases of the junction left unmatched. The CDR3 spans 14 residues. Germline CDR1 reads MGHRA; CDR2 reads YSYEKL. Here the CDR3 DNA reads TGCGCCAGCAGCCTCAGACAGGGACCAGATACGCAGTATTTT. It specifies CASSLRQGPDTQYF.

This chain links TRBV7-9 with TRBJ1-2; maybe TRBD1 (5 bases). V was shortened by 6 bases and J by 8 bases, with 16 bases between the two germline ends. Looked up from germline, CDR1 is SEHNR and CDR2 is FQNEAQ (reference sequence). The length of the CDR3 is 13 residues. This CDR3 reads CASSERGAEGYTF. For the CDR3, the DNA is TGTGCCAGCAGTGAAAGAGGGGCGGAAGGCTACACCTTC.